These 14 T cell receptor beta chains came from one sample sequenced in a study of blood T cells in healthy people across ages. Primers used in a second PCR of about 6 to 11 cycles were a sample-barcoded 5' primer and a J-beta primer mix. TCRdb passed the 5' RACE reads through MiXCR, listing each CDR3 protein once. The sample consists of under 2 million distinct CDR3 sequences, about 35% of them appearing once. The sample was blood. All receptors derive from a woman aged 25 to 39 in good health.

Only a few counts were recorded for this clonotype. The gene calls are TRBV28 and TRBJ2-5, with no clear D. The CDR3 has 13 amino acids. CDR1 MDHEN and CDR2 SYDVKM come from the germline V gene. V shed 7 bases and J shed 2 bases, with 11 bases lying between them. CDR3 in amino acids: CASTRPSQETQYF. CDR3 nucleotide sequence: TGTGCCAGCACCCGGCCCTCACAAGAGACCCAGTACTTC.

This clonotype was counted at least ten times. The V call is TRBV29-1, the J call TRBJ2-2, with 7 bases aligning to TRBD2. V gave up 7 bases and J gave up 4 bases; unmatched junction bases: 3. Germline V gene sequence: CDR1 SQVTM, CDR2 ANQGSEA. This CDR3 is built from 12 residues. The CDR3 region has the DNA TGCAGCGCCGGCGGGGGCACCGGGGAGCTGTTTTTT. Translation: CSAGGGTGELFF.

The chain joins TRBV12-3 or TRBV12-4 to TRBJ1-5; possibly TRBD1 for D (5 bases). The CDR3 is 16 amino acids. V lost 3 bases and J lost 2, with 14 bases in between. The CDR3: CASSFGGKYGNQPQHF. The DNA of the CDR3 is TGTGCCAGCAGTTTCGGGGGGAAGTATGGCAATCAGCCCCAGCATTTT.

The V and J genes are TRBV28 and TRBJ2-7; D is perhaps TRBD2 (5 bases). This CDR3 region has 16 residues. Trimming pared 2 bases from V and 0 bases from J, leaving 14 bases between. Germline V gene data show CDR1 as MDHEN and CDR2 as SYDVKM. DNA for the CDR3: TGTGCCAGCAGTTTAGGTCCTGAGGGTCTCTCCTACGAGCAGTACTTC. Its translation is CASSLGPEGLSYEQYF. Using reference TRBV28 and TRBJ2-7 for the parts outside the CDR3, the full variable domain is DVKVTQSSRYLVKRTGEKVFLECVQDMDHENMFWYRQDPGLGLRLIYFSYDVKMKEKGDIPEGYSVSREKKERFSLILESASTNQTSMYLCASSLGPEGLSYEQYFGPGTRLTVT.

This clonotype was counted between two and nine times. The chain joins TRBV4-2 to TRBJ2-3; TRBD2 is a possible D gene (6 bases). The CDR3 spans 15 residues. Looked up from germline, CDR1 is LGHNA and CDR2 is YNFKEQ. Trimming removed 1 base at V and 4 bases at J, with 12 bases between. This chain's CDR3 is CASSQVGGSPDTQYF. The CDR3 DNA reads TGTGCCAGCAGCCAAGTGGGGGGTAGCCCAGATACGCAGTATTTT.

In its sample, this clonotype was seen a few times. The J gene is TRBJ2-5, the V gene TRBV5-1, with 12 bases identical to TRBD1. The tail of the sequence fits TRBJ2-7 better, so the J call may be wrong. The CDR3 totals 16 residues. Looked up from germline, CDR1 is SGHRS and CDR2 is YFSETQ. The CDR3 bases are TGCGCCAGCAGCGAGGGGTTTGGGACAGGGGGCGACGAGCAGTACTTC. This gives the protein CASSEGFGTGGDEQYF.

This clonotype showed up just a few times. This chain joins TRBV9 and TRBJ2-3; a possible D gene is TRBD2 (7 bases). V dropped 4 bases and J dropped 6 bases, with 21 bases sitting between them. The CDR3 totals 16 residues. Germline lookup yields CDR1 SGDLS and CDR2 YYNGEE. The CDR3 loop is CASSPRGGDSQDTQYF. The DNA for the CDR3 is TGTGCCAGCAGCCCGAGAGGGGGGGACTCCCAGGATACGCAGTATTTT.

The V and J genes are TRBV28 and TRBJ2-5; 7 bases map to TRBD1. This CDR3 comprises 15 residues. CDR1 and CDR2 from the germline V gene are MDHEN and SYDVKM. Germline trimming cut 1 base from V and 1 base from J; bases unmatched to any gene: 3. The CDR3 DNA reads as TGTGCCAGCAGTTTATACAGGGGTTCCCAAGAGACCCAGTACTTC. It yields the protein CASSLYRGSQETQYF.

This chain links TRBV6-1 with TRBJ2-5; unclear D gene. The germline V and J ends were trimmed by 6 bases and 0 bases, with 14 bases remaining between them. The V gene's germline CDR1 is MNHNS and CDR2 SASEGT. The CDR3 is 15 amino acids. In nucleotides, the CDR3 is TGTGCCAGCAGGCGGTTTACCGCGAACCAAGAGACCCAGTACTTC. This sequence encodes CASRRFTANQETQYF.

This clonotype was observed many times. This rearrangement joins TRBV4-2 to TRBJ2-3; a weak D match, TRBD1 (6 bases). Trimming pared 0 bases from V and 6 bases from J, leaving 10 bases between. This CDR3 contains 14 residues. Germline V gives CDR1 LGHNA, CDR2 YNFKEQ. CDR3 coding DNA: TGTGCCAGCAGCCAAGAAGGGGGTCGGGATACGCAGTATTTT. This encodes CASSQEGGRDTQYF.

The table lists this clonotype with a few counts. The J gene is TRBJ2-3, the V gene TRBV12-3 or TRBV12-4; D perhaps matches TRBD1 (7 bases). CDR3 size: 14 residues. The ends were cut back, 7 bases at V and 0 bases at J, with 11 bases in the middle. This chain's CDR3 is CASIQGGSTDTQYF. The CDR3 DNA reads TGTGCCAGCATCCAGGGGGGTAGCACAGATACGCAGTATTTT.

J is TRBJ1-2 and V is TRBV9; perhaps TRBD1 as D (5 bases). Deletions cut 8 bases from V and 7 bases from J, with 21 bases between. There are 14 residues in the CDR3. Germline V CDR1 and CDR2: SGDLS, YYNGEE. Here the CDR3 reads CASGRGTNYAGYTF. The CDR3 DNA reads as TGTGCCAGTGGGAGAGGGACCAACTACGCTGGCTACACCTTC. The full variable domain, in which reference TRBV9 and TRBJ1-2 provide the parts outside the CDR3, is DSGVTQTPKHLITATGQRVTLRCSPRSGDLSVYWYQQSLDQGLQFLIQYYNGEERAKGNILERFSAQQFPDLHSELNLSSLELGDSALYFCASGRGTNYAGYTFGSGTRLTVV.

V usage is TRBV24-1 and J usage is TRBJ2-2; TRBD1 or TRBD2 may be the D gene (5 bases each). Germline CDR1 KGHDR, CDR2 SFDVKD. Trimming pared 2 bases from V and 3 bases from J, leaving 9 bases between. The CDR3 has 15 amino acids. The CDR3 region is CATSDSLGDTGELFF. Written as DNA, the CDR3 is TGTGCCACCAGTGATTCACTAGGGGACACCGGGGAGCTGTTTTTT.

This clonotype was seen a few times. The rearrangement links TRBV5-1 to TRBJ2-5; possible D gene TRBD2, 6 bases. This CDR3 comprises 15 residues. The germline CDR1 and CDR2 sequences are SGHRS and YFSETQ. V was cut by 3 bases and J by 5 bases, with 17 bases left in between. CDR3 residues: CASSSLPGVAETQYF. The CDR3 bases are TGCGCCAGCAGCTCCCTCCCGGGGGTTGCGGAGACCCAGTACTTC.